This record looks at one TCR beta chain sequence and its context. The assay was immunoSEQ multiplex PCR, and TCRdb's table has in-frame clones only and misses some. The table has approximately 730,000 clones, roughly 85% seen once. The record originates from a study of shared T cell receptors in the human thymus. The CDR3 covers 16 residues. The germline CDR1 and CDR2 sequences are KGHSH and LQKENI. With 0 bases removed from V and 4 bases from J, the gap between germline ends came to 15 bases. This sample also appeared in a second study, on human thymus T cells. That source reports: Finnish infants who were healthy and having corrective surgery for congenital heart defects made up the donors. Surgeons resected thymus tissue during corrective heart surgery. V and J gene usage appeared biased in thymic and blood repertoires.

Sequencing was carried out using thymocytes. The TCR sequence derives from a girl in the first two years of life with a congenital heart defect. The J gene is TRBJ1-2, the V gene TRBV18; D is undetermined. This CDR3 is CASSPPPAPNRYGYTF. In DNA, the CDR3 is TGTGCCAGCTCACCACCGCCTGCGCCGAATCGCTATGGCTACACCTTC.